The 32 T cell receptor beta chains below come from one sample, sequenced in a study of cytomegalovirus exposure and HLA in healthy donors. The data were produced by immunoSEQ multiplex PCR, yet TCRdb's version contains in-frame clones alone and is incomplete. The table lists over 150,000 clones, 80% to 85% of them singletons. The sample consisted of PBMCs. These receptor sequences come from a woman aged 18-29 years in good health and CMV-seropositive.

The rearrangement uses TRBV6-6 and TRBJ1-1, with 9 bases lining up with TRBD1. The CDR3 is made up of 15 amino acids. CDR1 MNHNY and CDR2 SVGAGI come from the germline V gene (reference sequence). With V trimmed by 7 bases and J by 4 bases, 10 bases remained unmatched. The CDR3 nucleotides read TGTGCCAGCACTAACAGGGGGCAACTTGGCACTGAAGCTTTCTTT. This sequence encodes CASTNRGQLGTEAFF.

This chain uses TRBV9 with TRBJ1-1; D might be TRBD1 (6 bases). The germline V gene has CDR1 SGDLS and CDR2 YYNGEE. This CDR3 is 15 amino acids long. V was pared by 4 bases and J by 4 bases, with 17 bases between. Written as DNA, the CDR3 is TGTGCCAGCAGCCCCCACCAGTCAGGGGTCACTGAAGCTTTCTTT. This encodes CASSPHQSGVTEAFF.

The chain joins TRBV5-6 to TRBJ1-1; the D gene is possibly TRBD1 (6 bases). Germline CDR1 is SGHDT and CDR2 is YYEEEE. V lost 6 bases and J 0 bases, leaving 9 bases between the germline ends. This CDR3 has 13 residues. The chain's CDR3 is CASMTGLNTEAFF. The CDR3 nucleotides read TGTGCCAGCATGACAGGCTTGAACACTGAAGCTTTCTTT.

The chain's CDR3 is CASSPGQANSPLHF. In nucleotides, the CDR3 is TGTGCCAGCAGCCCGGGACAGGCGAATTCACCCCTCCACTTT. The V and J genes are TRBV6-4 and TRBJ1-6; 8 positions agree with TRBD1. The germline V gene has CDR1 MRHNA and CDR2 SNTAGT. The CDR3 loop spans 14 amino acids. J lost 7 bases, V lost 6 bases, and 5 bases had no gene match.

The CDR3 region is CASSLARGNEQFF. The CDR3 DNA follows: TGTGCCAGCAGCTTGGCCAGGGGGAATGAGCAGTTCTTC. The rearrangement uses TRBV5-4 and TRBJ2-1, with 7 bases identical to TRBD1. Germline CDR1 reads SGHNT; CDR2 reads YYREEE (reference sequence). The length of the CDR3 is 13 residues. The trim removed 0 bases at V and 7 bases at J, leaving 1 base unmatched. The full variable domain, in which reference TRBV5-4 and TRBJ2-1 provide the parts outside the CDR3, is ETGVTQSPTHLIKTRGQQVTLRCSSQSGHNTVSWYQQALGQGPQFIFQYYREEENGRGNFPPRFSGLQFPNYSSELNVNALELDDSALYLCASSLARGNEQFFGPGTRLTVL.

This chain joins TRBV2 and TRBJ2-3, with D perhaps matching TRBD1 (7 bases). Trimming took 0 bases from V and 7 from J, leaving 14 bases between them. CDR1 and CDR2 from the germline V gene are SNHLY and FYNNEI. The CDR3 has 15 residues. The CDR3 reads CASSEAGRGAYTQYF. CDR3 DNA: TGTGCCAGCAGTGAAGCGGGCAGGGGGGCTTATACGCAGTATTTT.

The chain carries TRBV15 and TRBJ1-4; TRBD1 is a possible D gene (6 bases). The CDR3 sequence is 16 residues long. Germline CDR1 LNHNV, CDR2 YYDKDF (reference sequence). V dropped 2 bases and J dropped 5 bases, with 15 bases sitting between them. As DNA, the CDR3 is TGTGCCACCAGCAGACGCGATAACAGGGAGAATGAAAAACTGTTTTTT. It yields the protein CATSRRDNRENEKLFF. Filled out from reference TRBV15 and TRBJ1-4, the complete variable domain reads DAMVIQNPRYQVTQFGKPVTLSCSQTLNHNVMYWYQQKSSQAPKLLFHYYDKDFNNEADTPDNFQSRRPNTSFCFLDIRSPGLGDTAMYLCATSRRDNRENEKLFFGSGTQLSVL.

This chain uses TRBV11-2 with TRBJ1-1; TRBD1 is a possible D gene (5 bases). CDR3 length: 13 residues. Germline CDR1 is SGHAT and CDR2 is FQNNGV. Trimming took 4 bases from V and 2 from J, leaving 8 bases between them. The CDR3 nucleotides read TGTGCCAGCAGCTCAGGGCCCAACACTGAAGCTTTCTTT. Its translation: CASSSGPNTEAFF.

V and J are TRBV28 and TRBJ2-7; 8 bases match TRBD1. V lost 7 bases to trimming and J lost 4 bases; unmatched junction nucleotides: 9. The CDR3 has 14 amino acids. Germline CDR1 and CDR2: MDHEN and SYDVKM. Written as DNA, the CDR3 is TGTGCCAGCATACCGACAGGGGACCGATACGAGCAGTACTTC. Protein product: CASIPTGDRYEQYF.

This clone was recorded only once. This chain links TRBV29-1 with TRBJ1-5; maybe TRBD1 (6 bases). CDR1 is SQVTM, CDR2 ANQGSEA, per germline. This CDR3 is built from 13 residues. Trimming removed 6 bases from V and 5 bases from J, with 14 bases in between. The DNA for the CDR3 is TGCAGCGTGGAACAGGGAAGGGATCAGCCCCAGCATTTT. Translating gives CSVEQGRDQPQHF.

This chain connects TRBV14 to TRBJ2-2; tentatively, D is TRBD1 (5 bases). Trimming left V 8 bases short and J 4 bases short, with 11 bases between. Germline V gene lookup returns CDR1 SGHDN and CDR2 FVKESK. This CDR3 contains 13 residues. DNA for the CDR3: TGTGCCAGCGGGGCAGGGCTCACCGGGGAGCTGTTTTTT. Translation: CASGAGLTGELFF. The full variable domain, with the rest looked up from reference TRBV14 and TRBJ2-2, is EAGVTQFPSHSVIEKGQTVTLRCDPISGHDNLYWYRRVMGKEIKFLLHFVKESKQDESGMPNNRFLAERTGGTYSTLKVQPAELEDSGVYFCASGAGLTGELFFGEGSRLTVL.

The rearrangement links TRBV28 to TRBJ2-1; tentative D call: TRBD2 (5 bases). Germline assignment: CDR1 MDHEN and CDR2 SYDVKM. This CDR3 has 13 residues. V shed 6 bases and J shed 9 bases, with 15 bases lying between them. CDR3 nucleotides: TGTGCCAGCAGCCGCCGTGAGGGTGGTGAGCAGTTCTTC. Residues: CASSRREGGEQFF.

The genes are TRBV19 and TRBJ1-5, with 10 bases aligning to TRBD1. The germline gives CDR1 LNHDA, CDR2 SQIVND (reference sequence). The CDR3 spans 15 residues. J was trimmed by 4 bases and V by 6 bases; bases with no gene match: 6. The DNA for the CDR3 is TGTGCCAGTAGCCTGGGACAGGGGTGGAATCAGCCCCAGCATTTT. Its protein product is CASSLGQGWNQPQHF. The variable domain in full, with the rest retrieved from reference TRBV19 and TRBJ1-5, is DGGITQSPKYLFRKEGQNVTLSCEQNLNHDAMYWYRQDPGQGLRLIYYSQIVNDFQKGDIAEGYSVSREKKESFPLTVTSAQKNPTAFYLCASSLGQGWNQPQHFGDGTRLSIL.

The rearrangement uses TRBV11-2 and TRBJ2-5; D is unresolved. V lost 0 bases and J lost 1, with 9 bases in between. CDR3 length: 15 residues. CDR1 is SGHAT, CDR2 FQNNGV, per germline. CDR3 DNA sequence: TGTGCCAGCAGCTTAGAGCTACAGATCCAAGAGACCCAGTACTTC. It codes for CASSLELQIQETQYF.

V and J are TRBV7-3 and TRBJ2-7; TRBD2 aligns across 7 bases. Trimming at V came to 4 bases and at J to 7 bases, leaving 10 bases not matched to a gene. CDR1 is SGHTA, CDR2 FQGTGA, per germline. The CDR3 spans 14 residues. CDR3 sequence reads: CASSSTSFGGEQYF. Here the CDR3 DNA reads TGTGCCAGCAGCTCTACTAGTTTCGGGGGGGAGCAGTACTTC.

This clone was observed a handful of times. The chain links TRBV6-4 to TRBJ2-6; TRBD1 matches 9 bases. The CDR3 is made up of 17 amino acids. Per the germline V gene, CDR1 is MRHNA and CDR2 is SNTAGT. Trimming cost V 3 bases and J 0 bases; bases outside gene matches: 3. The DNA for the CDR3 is TGTGCCAGCAGTGAGGGGGACAGGGACTCTGGGGCCAACGTCCTGACTTTC. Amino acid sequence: CASSEGDRDSGANVLTF.

The CDR3 coding sequence is TGTGCCAGCAGTCCGACTAGCGGGGGGGCCAATGAGCAGTTCTTC. Translating it yields CASSPTSGGANEQFF. V usage is TRBV2 and J usage is TRBJ2-1; 14 bases line up with TRBD2. Losses at the gene ends were 5 bases for V and 6 bases for J; bases not matched to a gene: 3. CDR1 and CDR2 from the germline V gene are SNHLY and FYNNEI. CDR3 length: 15 residues.

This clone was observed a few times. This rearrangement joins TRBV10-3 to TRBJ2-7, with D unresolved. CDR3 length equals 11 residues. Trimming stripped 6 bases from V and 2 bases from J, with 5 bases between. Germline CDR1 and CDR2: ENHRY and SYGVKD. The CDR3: CAISKTYEQYF. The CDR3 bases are TGTGCCATCAGCAAAACCTACGAGCAGTACTTC.

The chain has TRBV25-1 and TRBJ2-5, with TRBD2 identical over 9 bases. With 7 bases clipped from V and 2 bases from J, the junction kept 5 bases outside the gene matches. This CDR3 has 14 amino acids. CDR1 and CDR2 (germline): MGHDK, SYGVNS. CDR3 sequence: CASTLAGLQETQYF. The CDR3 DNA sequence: TGTGCCAGCACCCTAGCGGGGTTACAAGAGACCCAGTACTTC.

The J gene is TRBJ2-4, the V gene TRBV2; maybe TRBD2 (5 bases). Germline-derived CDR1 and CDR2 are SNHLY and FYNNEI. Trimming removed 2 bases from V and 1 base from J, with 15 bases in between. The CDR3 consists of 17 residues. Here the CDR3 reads CASSEHPPERAKNIQYF. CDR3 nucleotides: TGTGCCAGCAGTGAACACCCCCCAGAGCGGGCCAAAAACATTCAGTACTTC.

The CDR3 sequence: CASSPRTGFDEQYF. For the CDR3, the DNA is TGCGCCAGCAGCCCTAGGACAGGGTTCGACGAGCAGTACTTC. This chain joins TRBV5-1 and TRBJ2-7, with TRBD1 identical over 8 bases. Germline CDR1 SGHRS, CDR2 YFSETQ. With 4 bases clipped from V and 5 bases from J, the junction kept 8 bases outside the gene matches. The CDR3 is made up of 14 amino acids.

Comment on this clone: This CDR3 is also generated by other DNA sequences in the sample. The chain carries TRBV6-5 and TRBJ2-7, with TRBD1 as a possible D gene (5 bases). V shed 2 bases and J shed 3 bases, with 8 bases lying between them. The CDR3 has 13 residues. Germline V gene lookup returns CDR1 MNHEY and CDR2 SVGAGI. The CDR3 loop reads CASSYGASYEQYF. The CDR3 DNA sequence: TGTGCCAGCAGTTACGGGGCCAGCTACGAGCAGTACTTC.

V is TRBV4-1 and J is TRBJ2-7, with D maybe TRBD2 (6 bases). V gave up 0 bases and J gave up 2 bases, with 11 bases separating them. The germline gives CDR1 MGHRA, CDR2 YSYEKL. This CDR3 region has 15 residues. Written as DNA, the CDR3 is TGCGCCAGCAGCCAAGATATCGCGGGAACCTACGAGCAGTACTTC. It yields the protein CASSQDIAGTYEQYF.

The CDR3 sequence: CASSLQTNTGELFF. The CDR3 nucleotides are TGTGCCAGTAGTTTACAGACGAACACCGGGGAGCTGTTTTTT. The rearrangement uses TRBV19 and TRBJ2-2, with unresolved D. V shed 5 bases and J shed 0 bases, with 7 bases lying between them. CDR3 length: 14 residues. Per germline, CDR1 LNHDA and CDR2 SQIVND (reference sequence).

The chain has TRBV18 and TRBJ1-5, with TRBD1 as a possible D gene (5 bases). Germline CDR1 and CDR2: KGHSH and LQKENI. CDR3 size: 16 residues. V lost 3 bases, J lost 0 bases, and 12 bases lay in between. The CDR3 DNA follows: TGTGCCAGCTCACCGGGGCAAGGCAATAGCAATCAGCCCCAGCATTTT. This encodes CASSPGQGNSNQPQHF.

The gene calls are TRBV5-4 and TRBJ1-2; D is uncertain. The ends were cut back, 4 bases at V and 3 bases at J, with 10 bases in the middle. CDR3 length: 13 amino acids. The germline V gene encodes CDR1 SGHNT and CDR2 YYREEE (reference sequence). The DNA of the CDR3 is TGTGCCAGCAGCCGGACGGACTACTATGGCTACACCTTC. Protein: CASSRTDYYGYTF.

The CDR3, as DNA: TGTGCCAGCACGGGGTATAGCAATCAGCCCCAGCATTTT. Amino acid sequence: CASTGYSNQPQHF. The V gene is TRBV2, the J gene TRBJ1-5; the D is unclear. Trimming took off 7 bases at V and 0 bases at J, with 7 bases between the two ends. Germline V gene lookup returns CDR1 SNHLY and CDR2 FYNNEI. The CDR3 is made up of 13 amino acids.

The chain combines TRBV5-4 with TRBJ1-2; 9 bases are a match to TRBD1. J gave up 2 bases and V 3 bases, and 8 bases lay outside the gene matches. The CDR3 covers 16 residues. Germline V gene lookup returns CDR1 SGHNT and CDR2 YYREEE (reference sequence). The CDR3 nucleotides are TGTGCCAGCAGCTCTAAACCCGGGACAGGGAACTATGGCTACACCTTC. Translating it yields CASSSKPGTGNYGYTF.

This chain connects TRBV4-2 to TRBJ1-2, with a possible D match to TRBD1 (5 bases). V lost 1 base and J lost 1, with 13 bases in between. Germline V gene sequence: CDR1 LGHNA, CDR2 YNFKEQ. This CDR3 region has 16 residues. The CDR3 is CASSQVDAGLNYGYTF. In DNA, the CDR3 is TGTGCCAGCAGCCAAGTCGATGCGGGACTTAACTATGGCTACACCTTC.

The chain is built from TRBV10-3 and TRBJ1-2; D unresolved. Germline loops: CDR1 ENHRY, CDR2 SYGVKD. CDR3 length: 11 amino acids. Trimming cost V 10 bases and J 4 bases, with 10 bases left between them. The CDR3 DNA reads TGTGCCACGGGAGGCGGCTATGGCTACACCTTC. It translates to CATGGGYGYTF.

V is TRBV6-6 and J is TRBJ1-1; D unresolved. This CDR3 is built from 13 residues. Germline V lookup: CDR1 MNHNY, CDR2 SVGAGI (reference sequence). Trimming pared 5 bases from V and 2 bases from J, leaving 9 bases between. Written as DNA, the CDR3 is TGTGCCAGCAGTCTCGGGAGTAACACTGAAGCTTTCTTT. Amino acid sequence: CASSLGSNTEAFF.

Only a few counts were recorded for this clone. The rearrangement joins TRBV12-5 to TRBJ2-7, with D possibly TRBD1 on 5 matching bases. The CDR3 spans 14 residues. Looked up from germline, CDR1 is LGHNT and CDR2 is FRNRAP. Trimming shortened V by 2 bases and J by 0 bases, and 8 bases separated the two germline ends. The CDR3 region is CASGLQGSSYEQYF. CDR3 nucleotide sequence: TGTGCTAGTGGTTTGCAGGGTTCCTCCTACGAGCAGTACTTC.